The clone carrying this T cell receptor beta chain was recorded only once. Clones were sequenced by immunoSEQ multiplex PCR, and TCRdb holds only the in-frame ones, with some missing. In the table there are roughly 77,000 clones, around 90% of which are singletons. The germline V gene encodes CDR1 SNHLY and CDR2 FYNNEI. The ends were cut back, 4 bases at V and 5 bases at J, with 11 bases in the middle. The CDR3 extends over 13 amino acids. This entry belongs to a study of OX40 agonist ivuxolimab in advanced cancers. The specimen was CD4+ or CD8+ T cells sorted from blood, collected in a trial of the OX40 agonist ivuxolimab. The J gene is TRBJ1-1, the V gene TRBV2; possible D gene TRBD1, 5 bases. The sequence derives from an adult with an advanced solid tumor such as melanoma, head and neck, liver or kidney cancer. CDR3 coding DNA: TGTGCCAGCAGTGTGAGGGGTGGAACTGAAGCTTTCTTT. This sequence encodes CASSVRGGTEAFF.